The subject of this entry is one T cell receptor (beta chain). Its antigen remains unidentified. From the germline J gene comes the end of the CDR3, since the read stops 3 residues before it. The sample belongs to a study of T cells in women clearing cervical HPV infection. Study at large: HLA type could not be excluded as a confounder. Overall study results and limits: Cases carried less TRBV6-7 than controls: approximately 0.1% versus 0.16%. Combining TCR richness with V gene abundances gave about 0.87 AUC.

The germline CDR1 and CDR2 sequences are DFQATT and SNEGSKA (reference sequence). The CDR3 consists of 16 residues. V was clipped by 0 bases and J by 7 bases, with 18 bases between them. Produced via immunoSEQ multiplex PCR; TCRdb's table is partial and in-frame only. In all, the sample yields roughly 48,000 clones. The TCR originated in a woman aged 18 to 75 with a cervical HPV16 infection that either progressed to CIN3+ or cleared (not recorded which). The material sequenced was blood buffy coat. This sequence joins TRBV20-1 and TRBJ1-4, with D possibly matching TRBD1 (6 bases). Partial CDR3 DNA: TGCAGTGCTAGAGATCAGGGGAATCTAAAGGGTGAAAAA. Its translation: CSARDQGNLKGEK. The whole CDR3 region reads CSARDQGNLKGEKLFF.